The present T cell receptor beta chain was sequenced within a study of cytomegalovirus exposure and HLA in healthy donors. It was with 60 Vbeta and 13 Jbeta primers that the PCR ran. TCRdb keeps only in-frame clones here, not all; method: immunoSEQ multiplex PCR. This sample has roughly 100,000 clones; nearly 80% occur once, and the top ten carry around 1.2%. Study-level findings and limits: A classifier reportedly called cytomegalovirus status with high sensitivity and specificity. CMV serostatus stood as the only immune exposure information on hand. Later analysis showed TCR association rates varying by HLA locus, highest for DRB1 and lowest for HLA-C.

In regard to this clone: Its cognate antigen is unknown.

Healthy bone marrow donors made up the donors. The TCR was taken from a man younger than 40 in good health and CMV-seronegative. Specimen: PBMCs.

The CDR3 reads CASSVPLAGVNEQFF. The CDR3 DNA sequence: TGCGCCAGCAGCGTACCACTAGCGGGAGTTAATGAGCAGTTCTTC. The rearrangement links TRBV5-1 to TRBJ2-1, with TRBD2 matching over 11 bases. Unmatched junction bases numbered 7, after V lost 4 bases and J lost 7 bases. In germline, CDR1 is SGHRS, CDR2 YFSETQ. This CDR3 region has 15 residues. Together with reference TRBV5-1 and TRBJ2-1, the CDR3 gives the full variable domain: KAGVTQTPRYLIKTRGQQVTLSCSPISGHRSVSWYQQTPGQGLQFLFEYFSETQRNKGNFPGRFSGRQFSNSRSEMNVSTLELGDSALYLCASSVPLAGVNEQFFGPGTRLTVL.